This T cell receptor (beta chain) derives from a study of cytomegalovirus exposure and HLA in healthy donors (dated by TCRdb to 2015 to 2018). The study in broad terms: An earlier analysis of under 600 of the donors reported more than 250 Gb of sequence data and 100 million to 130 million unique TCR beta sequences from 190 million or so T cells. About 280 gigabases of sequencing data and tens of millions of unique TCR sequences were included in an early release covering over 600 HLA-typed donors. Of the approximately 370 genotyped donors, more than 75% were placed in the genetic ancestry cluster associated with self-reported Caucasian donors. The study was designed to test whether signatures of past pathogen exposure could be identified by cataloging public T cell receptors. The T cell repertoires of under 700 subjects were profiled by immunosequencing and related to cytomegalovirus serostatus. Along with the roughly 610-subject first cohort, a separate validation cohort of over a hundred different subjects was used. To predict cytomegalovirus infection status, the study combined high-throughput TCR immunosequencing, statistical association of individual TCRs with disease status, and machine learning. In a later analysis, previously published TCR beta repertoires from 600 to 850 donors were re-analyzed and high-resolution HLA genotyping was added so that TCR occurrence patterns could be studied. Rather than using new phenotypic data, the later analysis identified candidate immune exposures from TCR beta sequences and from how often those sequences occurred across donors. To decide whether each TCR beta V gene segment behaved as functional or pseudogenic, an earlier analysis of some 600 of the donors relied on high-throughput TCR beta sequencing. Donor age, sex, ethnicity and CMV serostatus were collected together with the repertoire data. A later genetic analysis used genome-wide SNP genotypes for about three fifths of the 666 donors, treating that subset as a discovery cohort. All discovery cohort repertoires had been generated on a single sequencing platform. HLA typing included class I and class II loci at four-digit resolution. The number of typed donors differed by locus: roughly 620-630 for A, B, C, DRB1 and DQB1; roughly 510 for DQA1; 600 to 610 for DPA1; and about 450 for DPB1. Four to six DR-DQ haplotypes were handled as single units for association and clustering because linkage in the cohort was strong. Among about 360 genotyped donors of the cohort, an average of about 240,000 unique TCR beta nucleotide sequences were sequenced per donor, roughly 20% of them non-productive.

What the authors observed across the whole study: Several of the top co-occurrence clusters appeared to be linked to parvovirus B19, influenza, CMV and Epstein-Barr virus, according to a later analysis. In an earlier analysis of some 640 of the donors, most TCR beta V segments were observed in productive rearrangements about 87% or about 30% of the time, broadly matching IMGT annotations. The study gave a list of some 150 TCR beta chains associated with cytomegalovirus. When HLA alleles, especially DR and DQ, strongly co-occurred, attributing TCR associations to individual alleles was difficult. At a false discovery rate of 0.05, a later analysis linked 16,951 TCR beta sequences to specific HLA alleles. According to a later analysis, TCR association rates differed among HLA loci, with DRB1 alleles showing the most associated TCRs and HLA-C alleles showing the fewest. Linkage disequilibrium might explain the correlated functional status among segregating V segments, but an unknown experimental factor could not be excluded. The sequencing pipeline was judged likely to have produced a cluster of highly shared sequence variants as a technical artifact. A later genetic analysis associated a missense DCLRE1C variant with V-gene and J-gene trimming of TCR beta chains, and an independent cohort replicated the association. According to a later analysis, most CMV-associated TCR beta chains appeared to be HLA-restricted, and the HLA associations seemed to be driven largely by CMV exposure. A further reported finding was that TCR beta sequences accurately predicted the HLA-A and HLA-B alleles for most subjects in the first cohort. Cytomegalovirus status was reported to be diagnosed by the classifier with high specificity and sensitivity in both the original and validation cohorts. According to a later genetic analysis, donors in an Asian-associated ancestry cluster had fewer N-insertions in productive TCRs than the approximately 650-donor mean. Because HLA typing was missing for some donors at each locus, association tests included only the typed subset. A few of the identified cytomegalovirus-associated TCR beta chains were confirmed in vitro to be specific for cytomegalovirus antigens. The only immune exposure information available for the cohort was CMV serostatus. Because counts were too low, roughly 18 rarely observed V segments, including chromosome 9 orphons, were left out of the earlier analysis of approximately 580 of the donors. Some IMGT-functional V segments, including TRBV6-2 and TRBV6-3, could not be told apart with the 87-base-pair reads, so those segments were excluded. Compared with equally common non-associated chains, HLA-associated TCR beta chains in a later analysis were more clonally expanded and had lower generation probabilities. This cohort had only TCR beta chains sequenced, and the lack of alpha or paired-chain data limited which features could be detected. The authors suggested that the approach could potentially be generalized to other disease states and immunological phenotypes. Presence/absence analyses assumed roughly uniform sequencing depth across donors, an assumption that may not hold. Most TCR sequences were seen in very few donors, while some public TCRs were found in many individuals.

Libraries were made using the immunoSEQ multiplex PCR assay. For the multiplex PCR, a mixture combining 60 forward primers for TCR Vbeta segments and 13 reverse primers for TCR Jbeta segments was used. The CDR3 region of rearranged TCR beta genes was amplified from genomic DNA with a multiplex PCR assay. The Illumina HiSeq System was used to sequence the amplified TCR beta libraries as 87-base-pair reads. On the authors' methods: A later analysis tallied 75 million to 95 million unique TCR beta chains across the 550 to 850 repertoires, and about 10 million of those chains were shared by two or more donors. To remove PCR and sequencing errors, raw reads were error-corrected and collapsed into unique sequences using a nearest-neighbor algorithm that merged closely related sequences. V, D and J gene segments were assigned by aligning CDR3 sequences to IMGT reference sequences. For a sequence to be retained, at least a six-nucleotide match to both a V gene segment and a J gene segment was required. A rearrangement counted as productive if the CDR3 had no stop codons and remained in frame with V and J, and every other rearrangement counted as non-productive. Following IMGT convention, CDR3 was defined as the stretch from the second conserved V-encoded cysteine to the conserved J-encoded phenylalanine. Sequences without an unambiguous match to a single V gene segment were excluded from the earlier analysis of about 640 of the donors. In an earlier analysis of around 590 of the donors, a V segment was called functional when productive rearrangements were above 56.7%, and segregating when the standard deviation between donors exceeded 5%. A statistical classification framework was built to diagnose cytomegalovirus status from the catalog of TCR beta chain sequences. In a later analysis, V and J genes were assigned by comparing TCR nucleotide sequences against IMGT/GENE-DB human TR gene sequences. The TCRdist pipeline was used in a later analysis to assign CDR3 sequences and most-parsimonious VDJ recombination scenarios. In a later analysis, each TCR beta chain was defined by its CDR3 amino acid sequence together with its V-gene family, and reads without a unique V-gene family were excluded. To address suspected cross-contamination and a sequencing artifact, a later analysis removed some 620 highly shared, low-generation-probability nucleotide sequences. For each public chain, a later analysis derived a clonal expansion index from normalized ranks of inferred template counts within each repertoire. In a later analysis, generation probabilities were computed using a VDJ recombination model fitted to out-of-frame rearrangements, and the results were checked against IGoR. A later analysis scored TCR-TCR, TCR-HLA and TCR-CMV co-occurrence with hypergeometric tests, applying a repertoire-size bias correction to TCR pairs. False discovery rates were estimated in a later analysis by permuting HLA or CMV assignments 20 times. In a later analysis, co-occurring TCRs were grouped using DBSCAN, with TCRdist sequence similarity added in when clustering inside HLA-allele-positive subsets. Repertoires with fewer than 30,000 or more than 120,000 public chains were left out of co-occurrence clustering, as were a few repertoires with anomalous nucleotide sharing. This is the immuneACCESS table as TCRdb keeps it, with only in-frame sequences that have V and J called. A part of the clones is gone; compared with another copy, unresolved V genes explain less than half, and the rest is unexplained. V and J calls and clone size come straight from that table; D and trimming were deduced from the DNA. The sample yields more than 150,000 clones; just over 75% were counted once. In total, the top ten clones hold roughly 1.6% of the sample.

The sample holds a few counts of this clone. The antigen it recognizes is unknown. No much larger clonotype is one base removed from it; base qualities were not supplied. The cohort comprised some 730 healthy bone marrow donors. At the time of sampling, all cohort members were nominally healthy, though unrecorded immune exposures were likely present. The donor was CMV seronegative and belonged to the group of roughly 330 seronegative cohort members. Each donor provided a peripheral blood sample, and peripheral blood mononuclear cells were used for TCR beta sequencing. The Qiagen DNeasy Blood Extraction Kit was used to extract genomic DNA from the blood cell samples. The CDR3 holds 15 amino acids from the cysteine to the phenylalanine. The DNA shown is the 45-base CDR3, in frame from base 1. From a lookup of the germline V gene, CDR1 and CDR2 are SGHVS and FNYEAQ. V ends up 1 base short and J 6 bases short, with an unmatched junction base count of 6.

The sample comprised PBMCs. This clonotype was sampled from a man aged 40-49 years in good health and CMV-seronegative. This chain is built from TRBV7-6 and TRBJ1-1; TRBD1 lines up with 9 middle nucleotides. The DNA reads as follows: TGTGCCAGCAGCTTAGAGACAGGGGGTTTCCCTGAAGCTTTCTTT. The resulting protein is CASSLETGGFPEAFF.